The entry that follows covers one T cell receptor beta chain sequence. Its antigen is still unknown. CDR3 length: 13 residues. Germline CDR1 and CDR2: SGHNT and YYREEE (reference sequence). Trimming pared 0 bases from V and 3 bases from J, leaving 6 bases between. The sample comes from a study of cytomegalovirus exposure and HLA in healthy donors. The study, taken as a whole, reports: Indistinguishability led to the exclusion of some V segments, TRBV6-2 and TRBV6-3 included.

It was with 60 Vbeta and 13 Jbeta primers that the PCR ran. Repertoires were generated with immunoSEQ multiplex PCR, while TCRdb's copy carries only in-frame clones and drops some. The table includes roughly 86,000 clones, around three fifths detected once. V usage is TRBV5-4 and J usage is TRBJ2-5; a possible D gene is TRBD1 (5 bases). Source material: PBMCs. The origin of this receptor is a man aged 25-45 years in good health and CMV-seronegative. The CDR3 region has the DNA TGTGCCAGCAGCTTGGCCAGGGAAGAGACCCAGTACTTC. As protein: CASSLAREETQYF.